This T cell receptor (beta chain) came from a study of blood T cell repertoires in COVID-19. The CDR3 is made up of 13 amino acids. Looked up from germline, CDR1 is MNHNS and CDR2 is SASEGT. V lost 3 bases and J lost 7; bases outside the gene matches: 3. This table comes from immunoSEQ multiplex PCR, and its TCRdb copy is limited to in-frame clones, with some not included. This sample carries 300,000 to 400,000 clones, about 90% of them seen once, and the ten largest clones take about 2.3%. The count of this clone is one. The chain is built from TRBV6-1 and TRBJ1-5; 7 bases are shared with TRBD1. The clonotype originates from a woman aged 55-70 years with COVID-19, enrolled during active disease. Specimen: peripheral blood. CDR3 coding DNA: TGTGCCAGCAGTGACAGGGGGTTCCAGCCCCAGCATTTT. This translates into CASSDRGFQPQHF.